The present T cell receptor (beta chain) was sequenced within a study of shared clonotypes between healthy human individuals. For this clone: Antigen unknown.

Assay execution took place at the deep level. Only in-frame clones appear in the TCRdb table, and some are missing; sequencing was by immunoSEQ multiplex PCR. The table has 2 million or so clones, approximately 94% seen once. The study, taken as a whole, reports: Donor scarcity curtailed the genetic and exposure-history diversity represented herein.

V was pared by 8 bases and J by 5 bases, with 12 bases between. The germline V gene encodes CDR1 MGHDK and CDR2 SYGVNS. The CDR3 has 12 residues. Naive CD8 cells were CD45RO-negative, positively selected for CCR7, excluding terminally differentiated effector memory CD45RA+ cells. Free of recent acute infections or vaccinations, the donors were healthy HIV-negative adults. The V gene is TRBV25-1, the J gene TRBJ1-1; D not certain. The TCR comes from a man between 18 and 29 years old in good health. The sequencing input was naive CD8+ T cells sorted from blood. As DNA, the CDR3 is TGTGCCAGCTCCTCGGGGTCGACTGAAGCTTTCTTT. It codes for CASSSGSTEAFF. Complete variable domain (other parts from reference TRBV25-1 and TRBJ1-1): EADIYQTPRYLVIGTGKKITLECSQTMGHDKMYWYQQDPGMELHLIHYSYGVNSTEKGDLSSESTVSRIRTEHFPLTLESARPSHTSQYLCASSSGSTEAFFGQGTRLTVV.